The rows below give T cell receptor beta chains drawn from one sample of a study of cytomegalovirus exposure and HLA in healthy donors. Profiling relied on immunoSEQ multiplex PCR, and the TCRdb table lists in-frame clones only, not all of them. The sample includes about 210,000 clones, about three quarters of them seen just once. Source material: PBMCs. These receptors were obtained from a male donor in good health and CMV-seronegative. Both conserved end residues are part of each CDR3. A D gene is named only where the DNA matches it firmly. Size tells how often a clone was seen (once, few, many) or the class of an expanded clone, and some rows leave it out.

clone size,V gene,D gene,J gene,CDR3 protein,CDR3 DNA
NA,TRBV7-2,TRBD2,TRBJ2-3,CASSPGLGTDTQYF,TGTGCCAGCAGCCCGGGACTAGGAACAGATACGCAGTATTTT
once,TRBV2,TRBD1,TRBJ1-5,CASRIGPTGASNQPQHF,TGTGCCAGCAGGATAGGACCCACAGGGGCGAGCAATCAGCCCCAGCATTTT
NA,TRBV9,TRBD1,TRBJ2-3,CASSVAGTGGLDTQYF,TGTGCCAGCAGCGTAGCCGGGACAGGGGGCTTAGATACGCAGTATTTT
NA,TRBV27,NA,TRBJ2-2,CASCRQEASTGELFF,TGTGCCAGCTGTCGGCAGGAGGCGTCTACCGGGGAGCTGTTTTTT
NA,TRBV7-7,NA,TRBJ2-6,CASSLDVREAGANVLTF,TGTGCCAGCAGCTTAGATGTTCGGGAAGCTGGGGCCAACGTCCTGACTTTC
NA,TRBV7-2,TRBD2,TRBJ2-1,CASSLTLAGGQPNNEQFF,TGTGCCAGCAGCTTAACCCTAGCGGGAGGTCAACCCAACAATGAGCAGTTCTTC
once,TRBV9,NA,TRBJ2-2,CASSAPWNTGELFF,TGTGCCAGCAGCGCCCCATGGAACACCGGGGAGCTGTTTTTT
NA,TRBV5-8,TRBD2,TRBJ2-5,CASSGLAGGDYQETQYF,TGTGCCAGCTCGGGACTAGCGGGGGGAGATTACCAAGAGACCCAGTACTTC
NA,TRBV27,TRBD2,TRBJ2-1,CASSSPSSSGRIYEQFF,TGTGCCAGCAGTTCACCTAGTTCTAGCGGGAGAATCTATGAGCAGTTCTTC
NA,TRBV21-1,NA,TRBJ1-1,CASSRITVAEAFF,TGTGCCAGCAGCAGAATTACAGTCGCTGAAGCTTTCTTT
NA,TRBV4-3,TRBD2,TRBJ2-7,CASSQWEGEQYF,TGCGCCAGCAGCCAATGGGAGGGCGAGCAGTACTTC
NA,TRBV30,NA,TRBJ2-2,CAWSVRQGRAGELFF,TGTGCCTGGAGTGTACGGCAGGGTAGGGCCGGGGAGCTGTTTTTT
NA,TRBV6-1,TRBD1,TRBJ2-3,CASSEGDRAVAYF,TGTGCCAGCAGTGAAGGGGACAGGGCAGTGGCGTATTTT
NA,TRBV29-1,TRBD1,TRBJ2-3,CSYSTGSISDTQYF,TGCAGCTACTCGACAGGGTCGATTTCAGATACGCAGTATTTT
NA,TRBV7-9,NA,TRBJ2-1,CASSLERQGQSYEQFF,TGTGCCAGCAGCTTAGAGAGACAAGGACAGTCATATGAGCAGTTCTTC
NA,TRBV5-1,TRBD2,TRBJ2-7,CASSLTSGAYEQYF,TGCGCCAGCAGCTTAACTAGCGGGGCCTACGAGCAGTACTTC
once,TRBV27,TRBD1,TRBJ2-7,CATMEDRVSYEQYF,TGTGCCACCATGGAAGACAGGGTCTCCTACGAGCAGTACTTC
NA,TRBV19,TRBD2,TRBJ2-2,CASSIVTGGAGNTGELFF,TGTGCCAGTAGTATAGTAACGGGGGGGGCTGGGAACACCGGGGAGCTGTTTTTT
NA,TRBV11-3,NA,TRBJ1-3,CASSLGQDGNTIYF,TGTGCCAGCAGCTTAGGGCAGGATGGAAACACCATATATTTT
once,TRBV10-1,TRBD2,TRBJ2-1,CASSEEGLAGGSEQFF,TGCGCCAGCAGTGAGGAGGGACTAGCGGGGGGAAGTGAGCAGTTCTTC
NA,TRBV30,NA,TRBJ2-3,CAWNRGSTDTQYF,TGTGCCTGGAATAGGGGCAGCACAGATACGCAGTATTTT
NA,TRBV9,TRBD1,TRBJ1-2,CASSVGTGNYGYTF,TGTGCCAGCAGCGTGGGGACAGGGAACTATGGCTACACCTTC
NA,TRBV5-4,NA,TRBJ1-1,CASSLILRGAALNTEAFF,TGTGCCAGCAGCCTCATACTCAGGGGCGCGGCGCTGAACACTGAAGCTTTCTTT
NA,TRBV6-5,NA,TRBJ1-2,CASSRLGGGYTF,TGTGCCAGCAGTCGGCTGGGGGGAGGCTACACCTTC
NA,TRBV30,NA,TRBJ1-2,CAWSVKAAGSNGYTF,TGTGCCTGGAGTGTAAAAGCCGCGGGATCCAATGGCTACACCTTC
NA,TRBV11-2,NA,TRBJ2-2,CASSPGRRSTGELFF,TGTGCCAGCAGCCCTGGGCGTAGGTCCACCGGGGAGCTGTTTTTT
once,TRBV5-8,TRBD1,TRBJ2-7,CASSLGPRGNEQYF,TGTGCCAGCAGCTTGGGACCCAGGGGGAACGAGCAGTACTTC
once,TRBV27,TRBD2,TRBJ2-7,CASSPGGEDYEQYF,TGTGCCAGCAGTCCGGGGGGGGAGGATTACGAGCAGTACTTC
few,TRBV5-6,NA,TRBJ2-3,CASTFGTPTDTQYF,TGTGCCAGCACCTTCGGGACTCCGACAGATACGCAGTATTTT
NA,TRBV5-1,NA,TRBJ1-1,CASSVQGNTEAFF,TGCGCCAGCAGCGTACAGGGGAACACTGAAGCTTTCTTT
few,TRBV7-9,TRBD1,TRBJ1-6,CASSARQGANSPLHF,TGTGCCAGCAGCGCCCGACAGGGGGCGAATTCACCCCTCCACTTT
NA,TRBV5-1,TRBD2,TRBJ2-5,CASSLVAGKETQYF,TGCGCCAGCAGCTTGGTAGCGGGGAAGGAGACCCAGTACTTC
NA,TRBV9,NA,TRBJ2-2,CASNGAANTGELFF,TGTGCCAGCAATGGGGCCGCGAACACCGGGGAGCTGTTTTTT
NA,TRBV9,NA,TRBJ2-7,CASSYRPLADEQYF,TGTGCCAGCAGCTATCGACCGCTCGCGGACGAGCAGTACTTC
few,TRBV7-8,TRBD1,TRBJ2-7,CASSLGDRSNEQYF,TGTGCCAGCAGCTTAGGGGACAGGTCCAACGAGCAGTACTTC
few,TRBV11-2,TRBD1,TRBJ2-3,CASSLEGTDTDTQYF,TGTGCCAGCAGCTTAGAAGGGACAGACACAGATACGCAGTATTTT
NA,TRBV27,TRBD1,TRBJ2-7,CASSFRQGEIREQYF,TGTGCCAGCAGTTTTAGGCAGGGGGAAATTCGCGAGCAGTACTTC
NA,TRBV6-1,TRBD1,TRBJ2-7,CASSEEAGGRVEQYF,TGTGCCAGCAGTGAAGAGGCAGGGGGAAGGGTCGAGCAGTACTTC
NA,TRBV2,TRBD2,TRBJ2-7,CASSEEAGVPREQYF,TGTGCCAGCAGTGAAGAGGCGGGAGTCCCCCGCGAGCAGTACTTC
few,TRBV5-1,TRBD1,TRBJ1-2,CASSWDRAGGYTF,TGCGCCAGCAGCTGGGACAGGGCGGGGGGCTACACCTTC
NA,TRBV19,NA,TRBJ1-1,CASSIAGLEAFF,TGTGCCAGTAGTATTGCAGGTCTTGAAGCTTTCTTT
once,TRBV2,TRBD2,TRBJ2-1,CASKLAGPYNEQFF,TGTGCCAGCAAACTAGCGGGCCCATACAATGAGCAGTTCTTC
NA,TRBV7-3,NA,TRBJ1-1,CASSLLGVGITEAFF,TGTGCCAGCAGCTTATTGGGAGTCGGGATCACTGAAGCTTTCTTT
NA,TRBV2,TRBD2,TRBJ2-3,CASSDPGLAADTQYF,TGTGCCAGCAGTGATCCGGGACTAGCAGCAGATACGCAGTATTTT
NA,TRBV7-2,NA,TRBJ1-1,CASSPTPSLGPPQNTEAFF,TGTGCCAGCAGCCCTACCCCGTCCCTGGGGCCCCCCCAGAACACTGAAGCTTTCTTT
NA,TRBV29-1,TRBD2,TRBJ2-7,CSAGAGAQGLYEQYF,TGCAGCGCCGGAGCGGGGGCGCAGGGGCTTTACGAGCAGTACTTC
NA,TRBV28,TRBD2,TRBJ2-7,CASSPGLAETYEQYF,TGTGCCAGCAGTCCAGGACTAGCGGAAACCTACGAGCAGTACTTC
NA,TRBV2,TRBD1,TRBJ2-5,CASSQSGTGKQETQYF,TGTGCCAGCAGCCAAAGCGGGACAGGGAAACAAGAGACCCAGTACTTC
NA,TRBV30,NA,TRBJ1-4,CAWSQKTGATEKLFF,TGTGCCTGGAGTCAAAAAACAGGAGCTACTGAAAAACTGTTTTTT
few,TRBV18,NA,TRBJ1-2,CASSPRTDYGYTF,TGTGCCAGCTCACCAAGGACAGACTATGGCTACACCTTC
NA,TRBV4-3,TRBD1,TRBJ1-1,CASSKDRGGFGEAFF,TGCGCCAGCAGCAAGGACAGGGGGGGCTTTGGTGAAGCTTTCTTT
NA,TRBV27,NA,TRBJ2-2,CASSFVATGELFF,TGTGCCAGCAGTTTTGTGGCCACCGGGGAGCTGTTTTTT
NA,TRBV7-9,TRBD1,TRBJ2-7,CASRSATGIHSYEQYF,TGTGCCAGCAGAAGCGCGACAGGGATCCACTCCTACGAGCAGTACTTC
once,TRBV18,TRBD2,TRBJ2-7,CASSYSGGPYEQYF,TGTGCCAGCTCATATAGCGGGGGACCCTACGAGCAGTACTTC
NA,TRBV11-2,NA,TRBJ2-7,CASRATIGASFYEQYF,TGTGCCAGCAGAGCCACGATTGGGGCCTCATTCTACGAGCAGTACTTC
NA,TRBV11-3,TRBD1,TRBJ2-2,CASRPGQGWTGELFF,TGTGCCAGCCGCCCAGGACAGGGGTGGACCGGGGAGCTGTTTTTT
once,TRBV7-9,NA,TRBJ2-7,CASSLDPREQYF,TGTGCCAGCAGCTTAGACCCCCGGGAGCAGTACTTC
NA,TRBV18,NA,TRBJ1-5,CASSPGSAGNQPQHF,TGTGCCAGCTCACCTGGGTCTGCAGGGAATCAGCCCCAGCATTTT
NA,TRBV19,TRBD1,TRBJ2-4,CASSRDSLNLAKNIQYF,TGTGCCAGTAGCCGGGACAGCTTAAACTTAGCCAAAAACATTCAGTACTTC